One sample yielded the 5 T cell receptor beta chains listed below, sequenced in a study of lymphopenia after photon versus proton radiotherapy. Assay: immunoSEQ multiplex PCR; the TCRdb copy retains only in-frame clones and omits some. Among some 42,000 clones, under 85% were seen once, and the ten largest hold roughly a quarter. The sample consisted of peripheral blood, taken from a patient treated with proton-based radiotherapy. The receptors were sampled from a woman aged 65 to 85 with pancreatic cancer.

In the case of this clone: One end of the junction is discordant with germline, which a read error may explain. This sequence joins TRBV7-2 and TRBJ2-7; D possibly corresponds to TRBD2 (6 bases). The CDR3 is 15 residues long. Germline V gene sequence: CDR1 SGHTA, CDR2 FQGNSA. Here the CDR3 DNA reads TGTGCCAGCAGCTACCGGGACTCGGCGTCATACGGGCAGTACTTC. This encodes CASSYRDSASYGQYF.

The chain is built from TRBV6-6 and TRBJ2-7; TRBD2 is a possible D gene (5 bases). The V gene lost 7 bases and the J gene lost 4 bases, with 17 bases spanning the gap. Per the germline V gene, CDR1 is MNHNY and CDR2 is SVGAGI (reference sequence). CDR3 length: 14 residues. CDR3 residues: CASIGLLGPYEQYF. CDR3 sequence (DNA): TGTGCCAGCATTGGACTTCTGGGCCCTTACGAGCAGTACTTC.

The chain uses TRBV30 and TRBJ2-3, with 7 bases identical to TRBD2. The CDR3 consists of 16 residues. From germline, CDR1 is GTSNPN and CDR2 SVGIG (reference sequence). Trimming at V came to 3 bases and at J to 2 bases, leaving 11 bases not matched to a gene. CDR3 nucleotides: TGTGCCTGGAGCCTTTGGGGAGCGGGGATCACAGATACGCAGTATTTT. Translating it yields CAWSLWGAGITDTQYF.

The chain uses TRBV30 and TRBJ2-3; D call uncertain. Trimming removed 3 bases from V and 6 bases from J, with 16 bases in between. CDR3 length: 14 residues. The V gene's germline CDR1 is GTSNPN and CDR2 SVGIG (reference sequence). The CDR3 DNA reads TGTGCCTGGAGGGCCATAAGGGATAGGGATACGCAGTATTTT. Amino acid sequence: CAWRAIRDRDTQYF.

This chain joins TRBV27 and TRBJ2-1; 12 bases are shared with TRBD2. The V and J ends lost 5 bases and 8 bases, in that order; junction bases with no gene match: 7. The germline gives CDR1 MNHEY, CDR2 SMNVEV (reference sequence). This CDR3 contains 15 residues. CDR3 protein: CASSMPGLAGYEQFF. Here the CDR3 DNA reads TGTGCCAGCAGTATGCCGGGACTAGCGGGTTATGAGCAGTTCTTC.